These 27 T cell receptor beta chains originate from one sample sequenced in a study of blood T cell repertoires in COVID-19. The protocol was immunoSEQ multiplex PCR, while the TCRdb copy is restricted to in-frame clones and leaves out a portion. The sample carries just over 300,000 clones, roughly 90% recorded once. Material for sequencing was peripheral blood. The receptor set was obtained from a man aged 18 to 29 with active or convalescent COVID-19.

The table lists this clone with a few counts. This chain joins TRBV28 and TRBJ1-2, with D perhaps matching TRBD1 (5 bases). The CDR3 is made up of 13 amino acids. The V end was cut by 5 bases, the J end by 5 bases, with 12 bases between. From germline, CDR1 is MDHEN and CDR2 SYDVKM. The CDR3 DNA reads as TGTGCCAGCAGTACCAGAGACAGATATGGCTACACCTTC. Amino acids: CASSTRDRYGYTF.

The V call is TRBV19, the J call TRBJ1-2; D not certain. Trimming took 6 bases from V and 3 from J, leaving 14 bases between them. CDR3 length: 14 residues. CDR1 LNHDA and CDR2 SQIVND come from the germline V gene (reference sequence). CDR3 DNA: TGTGCCAGTAGACAACACCTGGAGGACTATGGCTACACCTTC. Encoded protein: CASRQHLEDYGYTF.

The rearrangement joins TRBV2 to TRBJ1-1; TRBD1 matches at 7 bases. This CDR3 has 14 residues. V lost 6 bases and J lost 0; bases outside the gene matches: 4. CDR1 SNHLY and CDR2 FYNNEI come from the germline V gene. CDR3 sequence: CASRDRTMNTEAFF. The CDR3, as DNA: TGTGCCAGCAGGGACAGGACCATGAACACTGAAGCTTTCTTT.

In this sample, this clone turned up once. This chain joins TRBV2 and TRBJ2-1; D possibly corresponds to TRBD2 (5 bases). The CDR3 runs to 15 residues. The V gene's germline CDR1 is SNHLY and CDR2 FYNNEI. Trimming left V 2 bases short and J 3 bases short, with 11 bases between. CDR3 nucleotide sequence: TGTGCCAGCAGTGAACCTGGACTGCTCTACAATGAGCAGTTCTTC. This translates into CASSEPGLLYNEQFF.

The V and J genes are TRBV5-6 and TRBJ2-1; TRBD1 agrees at 7 bases. From germline, CDR1 is SGHDT and CDR2 YYEEEE. The CDR3 has 15 amino acids. Germline trimming cut 0 bases from V and 5 bases from J; bases unmatched to any gene: 5. CDR3 DNA: TGTGCCAGCAGCTTGGTACGGGACAGAGACAATGAGCAGTTCTTC. As protein: CASSLVRDRDNEQFF.

The CDR3 region is CASRGQGDSNQPQHF. The CDR3 DNA reads TGTGCCAGCAGAGGACAGGGAGATAGCAATCAGCCCCAGCATTTT. The J gene is TRBJ1-5, the V gene TRBV6-5; the match to TRBD1 covers 8 bases. This CDR3 is 15 amino acids long. Germline V gives CDR1 MNHEY, CDR2 SVGAGI. The J segment lost 0 bases and the V segment lost 6 bases, leaving 4 bases of the junction unmatched.

The chain combines TRBV5-5 with TRBJ1-5; D is perhaps TRBD1 (5 bases). The CDR3 is 16 residues long. CDR1 and CDR2 (germline): SGHKS, YYEKEE (reference sequence). Trimming took off 0 bases at V and 4 bases at J, with 14 bases between the two ends. Here the CDR3 reads CASSLAGVGENQPQHF. The CDR3 DNA reads as TGTGCCAGCAGCTTGGCTGGAGTAGGGGAAAATCAGCCCCAGCATTTT.

This rearrangement joins TRBV5-5 to TRBJ1-4; maybe TRBD1 (5 bases). Germline V lookup: CDR1 SGHKS, CDR2 YYEKEE (reference sequence). This CDR3 comprises 16 residues. V was shortened by 4 bases and J by 3 bases, with 16 bases between the two germline ends. The CDR3 here is CASSARQLKANEKLFF. The CDR3 region has the DNA TGTGCCAGCAGCGCCAGACAGTTAAAAGCTAATGAAAAACTGTTTTTT.

This clone has just one count. The CDR3 sequence is CASSYEGTANSPLHF. DNA of the CDR3: TGTGCCAGCAGTTATGAAGGGACAGCTAATTCACCCCTCCACTTT. The chain combines TRBV6-5 with TRBJ1-6; TRBD1 agrees at 7 bases. This CDR3 is 15 amino acids long. The V gene end was trimmed by 3 bases and the J gene end by 6 bases; junction bases not matched to a gene: 5. Per germline, CDR1 MNHEY and CDR2 SVGAGI.

The chain recombines TRBV6-6 with TRBJ1-3; D gene uncertain. The CDR3 sequence is 15 residues long. Per germline, CDR1 MNHNY and CDR2 SVGAGI (reference sequence). Trimming removed 0 bases from V and 0 bases from J, with 6 bases in between. The CDR3 DNA follows: TGTGCCAGCAGTTACTCTGGCAGCTCTGGAAACACCATATATTTT. Protein product: CASSYSGSSGNTIYF.

The rearrangement uses TRBV2 and TRBJ2-3; the match to TRBD2 covers 8 bases. V shed 7 bases and J 5 bases; nucleotides not matched to a gene: 11. Germline assignment: CDR1 SNHLY and CDR2 FYNNEI. This CDR3 has 15 amino acids. In DNA form, the CDR3 reads TGTGCCAGCACCCGGGAGAGCGGGGGTGGAGATACGCAGTATTTT. Its protein is CASTRESGGGDTQYF.

The gene calls are TRBV7-2 and TRBJ1-2; 11 nucleotides align to TRBD1. Trimming cost V 3 bases and J 7 bases; bases outside gene matches: 4. This CDR3 region has 14 residues. CDR1 is SGHTA, CDR2 FQGNSA, per germline. Here the CDR3 reads CASSFGQGAIGYTF. The CDR3 DNA follows: TGTGCCAGCAGCTTCGGACAGGGGGCGATTGGCTACACCTTC.

The J gene is TRBJ2-3, the V gene TRBV11-2; 12 nucleotides agree with TRBD2. With V trimmed by 4 bases and J by 1 base, 0 bases remained unmatched. The CDR3 runs to 15 residues. The germline CDR1 and CDR2 sequences are SGHAT and FQNNGV. In DNA, the CDR3 is TGTGCCAGCAGCTCTAGCGGGAGGGGCACAGATACGCAGTATTTT. Translating it yields CASSSSGRGTDTQYF.

V and J are TRBV29-1 and TRBJ1-2, with a weak D call TRBD1 (6 bases). There are 13 residues in the CDR3. Trimming left V 6 bases short and J 4 bases short, with 15 bases between. Germline CDR1 and CDR2: SQVTM and ANQGSEA. The CDR3 sequence: CSVGGAEFYGYTF. The CDR3 bases are TGCAGCGTAGGGGGAGCGGAATTCTATGGCTACACCTTC.

This sequence joins TRBV15 and TRBJ2-7; tentatively, D is TRBD1 (5 bases). Germline CDR1 and CDR2: LNHNV and YYDKDF (reference sequence). Trimming removed 0 bases from V and 7 bases from J, with 7 bases in between. The CDR3 sequence is 12 residues long. The CDR3 region is CATSRDYREQYF. The CDR3 nucleotides are TGTGCCACCAGCAGAGATTACAGGGAGCAGTACTTC.

The chain recombines TRBV28 with TRBJ1-5; TRBD1 might be the D (5 bases). Per germline, CDR1 MDHEN and CDR2 SYDVKM. The CDR3 contains 15 residues. The V end was cut by 6 bases, the J end by 1 base, with 13 bases between. The CDR3 DNA is TGTGCCAGCAGACTTGGGGGGTTGAGCAATCAGCCCCAGCATTTT. Translating it yields CASRLGGLSNQPQHF.

The chain links TRBV2 to TRBJ2-3; 8 bases line up with TRBD2. Trimming cost V 3 bases and J 2 bases; bases outside gene matches: 1. CDR1 SNHLY and CDR2 FYNNEI come from the germline V gene. This CDR3 is built from 14 residues. CDR3 sequence: CASSDSGDTDTQYF. CDR3 sequence (DNA): TGTGCCAGCAGTGATAGCGGGGACACAGATACGCAGTATTTT.

Here the CDR3 reads CATTGSGSYNEQFF. For the CDR3, the DNA is TGTGCCACCACGGGGAGTGGGTCCTACAATGAGCAGTTCTTC. The chain joins TRBV10-3 to TRBJ2-1; possible D gene TRBD2, 5 bases. There are 14 residues in the CDR3. The germline CDR1 and CDR2 sequences are ENHRY and SYGVKD. The V end was cut by 10 bases, the J end by 1 base, with 14 bases between.

The chain couples TRBV6-5 to TRBJ2-7; 8 bases line up with TRBD1. Trimming cost V 6 bases and J 5 bases; bases outside gene matches: 9. The CDR3 contains 14 residues. Germline CDR1 and CDR2: MNHEY and SVGAGI. This CDR3 is CASRRDRGQDEQYF. The CDR3, as DNA: TGTGCCAGCAGGCGTGACAGGGGCCAGGACGAGCAGTACTTC.

The chain combines TRBV10-3 with TRBJ2-7; no clear D. Per the germline V gene, CDR1 is ENHRY and CDR2 is SYGVKD. The CDR3 contains 13 residues. Trimming left V 3 bases short and J 6 bases short, with 12 bases between. The CDR3 bases are TGTGCCATCAGTGACACGGTCCGCCGCGAGCAGTACTTC. It is translated as CAISDTVRREQYF.

The chain joins TRBV27 to TRBJ2-7; possible D gene TRBD2, 5 bases. Looked up from germline, CDR1 is MNHEY and CDR2 is SMNVEV (reference sequence). V was shortened by 7 bases and J by 6 bases, with 13 bases between the two germline ends. There are 12 residues in the CDR3. CDR3 nucleotides: TGTGCCAGCATCACGGGAAGCGGCGAGCAGTACTTC. Its protein product is CASITGSGEQYF.

The J gene is TRBJ2-3, the V gene TRBV21-1; the table's D call, TRBD2, has no DNA check behind it. TRBV21-1 is tagged as a pseudogene. This CDR3 has 21 amino acids. CDR3 in amino acids: CASISLQGLAGGPLYTDTQYF. In DNA form, the CDR3 reads TGTGCCAGCATTTCTCTTCAAGGACTAGCGGGAGGTCCGCTCTACACAGATACGCAGTATTTT.

This sequence joins TRBV2 and TRBJ1-2, with D tentatively TRBD1 (6 bases). The ends were cut back, 8 bases at V and 6 bases at J, with 22 bases in the middle. The CDR3 has 15 residues. Germline CDR1 SNHLY, CDR2 FYNNEI. The CDR3 DNA sequence: TGTGCCAGCGTAGTAATGGGGCTTACAGGGAATGGCTACACCTTC. Encoded protein: CASVVMGLTGNGYTF.

The gene calls are TRBV2 and TRBJ1-6; D is possibly TRBD1 (6 bases). Trimming took off 7 bases at V and 0 bases at J, with 10 bases between the two ends. This CDR3 is built from 15 residues. Germline CDR1 is SNHLY and CDR2 is FYNNEI. CDR3 loop: CASKQGSSYNSPLHF. As DNA, the CDR3 is TGTGCCAGCAAACAGGGAAGCTCCTATAATTCACCCCTCCACTTT. The complete variable domain, with remaining parts taken from reference TRBV2 and TRBJ1-6, reads EPEVTQTPSHQVTQMGQEVILRCVPISNHLYFYWYRQILGQKVEFLVSFYNNEISEKSEIFDDQFSVERPDGSNFTLKIRSTKLEDSAMYFCASKQGSSYNSPLHFGNGTRLTVT.

The chain employs TRBV19 and TRBJ1-6; TRBD1 is a possible D gene (6 bases). The V and J ends lost 5 bases and 9 bases respectively, with 17 bases between them. The CDR3 spans 15 residues. Per the germline V gene, CDR1 is LNHDA and CDR2 is SQIVND (reference sequence). Written as DNA, the CDR3 is TGTGCCAGTAGTGGGACGTGGGGGCAGGGTTCACCCCTCCACTTT. It encodes CASSGTWGQGSPLHF.

This chain joins TRBV9 and TRBJ1-5; TRBD1 might be the D (6 bases). The CDR3 contains 13 residues. Trimming took off 4 bases at V and 6 bases at J, with 11 bases between the two ends. Germline CDR1 SGDLS, CDR2 YYNGEE. Here the CDR3 reads CASSYRVGQPQHF. In DNA form, the CDR3 reads TGTGCCAGCAGCTACAGGGTAGGTCAGCCCCAGCATTTT.

The rearrangement uses TRBV5-1 and TRBJ2-7, with 11 bases identical to TRBD1. Germline CDR1 reads SGHRS; CDR2 reads YFSETQ. The CDR3 is 16 amino acids. The ends lost 6 bases at V and 4 bases at J; junction bases unmatched: 12. CDR3 amino acids: CASILLPGQGVYEQYF. CDR3 nucleotide sequence: TGCGCCAGCATACTCCTACCGGGACAGGGGGTTTACGAGCAGTACTTC.